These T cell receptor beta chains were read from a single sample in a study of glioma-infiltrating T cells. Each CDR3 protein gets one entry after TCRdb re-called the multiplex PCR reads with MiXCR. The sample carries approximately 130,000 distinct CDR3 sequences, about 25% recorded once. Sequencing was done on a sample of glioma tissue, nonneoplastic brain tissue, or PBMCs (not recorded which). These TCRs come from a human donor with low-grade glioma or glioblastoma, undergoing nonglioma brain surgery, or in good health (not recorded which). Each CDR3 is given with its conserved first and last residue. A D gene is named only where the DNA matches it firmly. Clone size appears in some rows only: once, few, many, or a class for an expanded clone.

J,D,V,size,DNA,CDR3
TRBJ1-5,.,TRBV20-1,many,TGCAGTGCAGGGCGGGGCAGGACTAGCAATCAGCCCCAGCATTTT,CSAGRGRTSNQPQHF
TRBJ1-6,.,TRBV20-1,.,TGCAGTGCTAGAGTACGGGGGGCGGTCAATCCACCCCTCCACTTT,CSARVRGAVNPPLHF
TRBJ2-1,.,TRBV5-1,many,TGCGCCAGCAGCTTGGAAATGGGGGCGCGGAGGTTCTTC,CASSLEMGARRFF
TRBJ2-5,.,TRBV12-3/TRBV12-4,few,TGTGCCACCCTCCGCCTCGGGGAGACCCAGTACTTC,CATLRLGETQYF
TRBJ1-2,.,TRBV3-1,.,TGTGCCAGCAGCCAAGAGCGGGGGGCTTTCAGCTACACCTTC,CASSQERGAFSYTF
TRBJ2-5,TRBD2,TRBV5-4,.,TGTGCCAGCAGCTTGGGGACTAGCGGGGGGTACGGGACCCAGTACTTC,CASSLGTSGGYGTQYF
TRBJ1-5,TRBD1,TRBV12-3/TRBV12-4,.,TGTGCCAGCAGTTCCAGGGGGCAGCGGGGCAATCAGCCCCAGCATTTT,CASSSRGQRGNQPQHF
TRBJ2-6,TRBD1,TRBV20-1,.,TGCAGTGCTACGGGACAGCTGGCTGGGGCCAACGTCCTGACTTTC,CSATGQLAGANVLTF
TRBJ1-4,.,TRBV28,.,TGTGCCAGCAGTTCCCCGAGCGACCCCACCCCAAAACTGTTTTTT,CASSSPSDPTPKLFF
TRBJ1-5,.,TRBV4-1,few,TGCGCCAGCAGCCAAGCCGGGGCAGATCAGCCCCAGCATTTT,CASSQAGADQPQHF
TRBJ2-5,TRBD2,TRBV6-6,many,TGTGCCAGCAGTTACTTAGCGGGGGAAGAGACCCAGTACTTC,CASSYLAGEETQYF
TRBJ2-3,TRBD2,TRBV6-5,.,TGTGCCAGCAGTAGGCTGGGACTATCGGGGGGGCGCGGCACAGATACGCAGTATTTT,CASSRLGLSGGRGTDTQYF
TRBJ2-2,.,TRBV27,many,TGTGCCAGCAGTTTGTGGGGGGCCGGGGAGCTGTTTTTT,CASSLWGAGELFF
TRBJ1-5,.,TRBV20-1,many,TGCAGTGCTAGAGATCTGTTGGGGTCGGGTCAGCCCCAGCATTTT,CSARDLLGSGQPQHF
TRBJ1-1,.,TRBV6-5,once,TGTGCCAGCAGAGGGTTAGAGGGAAGGAACACTGAAGCTTTCTTT,CASRGLEGRNTEAFF
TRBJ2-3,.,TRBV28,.,TGTGCCAGCAGGGTAACCAGCACAGATACGCAGTATTTT,CASRVTSTDTQYF
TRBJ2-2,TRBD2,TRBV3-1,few,TGTGCCAGCAGCCCGCCGCTAGCGGGGGGGCGTATAAGGGAGCTGTTTTTT,CASSPPLAGGRIRELFF
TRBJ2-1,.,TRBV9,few,TGTGCCAGCAGCGTAGGCGGAGGGGATTGGGAGCAGTTCTTC,CASSVGGGDWEQFF
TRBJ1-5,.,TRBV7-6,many,TGTGCCAGCAGTGGCTCCTCCAATCAGCCCCAGCATTTT,CASSGSSNQPQHF
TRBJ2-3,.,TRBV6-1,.,TGTGCCAGCAGACCCGCGGGACGCACAGATACGCAGTATTTT,CASRPAGRTDTQYF
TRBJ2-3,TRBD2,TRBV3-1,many,TGTGCCAGCAGCTTAGCGGGAGCTAGCACAGATACGCAGTATTTT,CASSLAGASTDTQYF
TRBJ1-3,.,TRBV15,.,TGTGCCACCAGCAGACGGGTAGGGCCAAACAACACCATATATTTT,CATSRRVGPNNTIYF
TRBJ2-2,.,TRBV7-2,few,TGTGCCAGCAGCTTAAAGGGTTCCGGGGAGCTGTTTTTT,CASSLKGSGELFF
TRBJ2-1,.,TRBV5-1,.,TGCGCCAGCAGCAGCCGGGACCACAATGAGCAGTTCTTC,CASSSRDHNEQFF
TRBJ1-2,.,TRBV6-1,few,TGTGCCAGCAGTTTTCCGGGATTTACCTATGGCTACACCTTC,CASSFPGFTYGYTF
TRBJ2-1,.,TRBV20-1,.,TGCAGTGCCACCCGGGGCACCCACAATGAGAAGTTCTTC,CSATRGTHNEKFF
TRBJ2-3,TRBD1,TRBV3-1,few,TGTGCCAGCAGCCAAGATGATTATTGGGGACAGGGAGATACGCAGTATTTT,CASSQDDYWGQGDTQYF
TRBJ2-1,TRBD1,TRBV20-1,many,TGCAGTGCTAGGATGGGGGGACAGGGGCACAATGAGCAGTTCTTC,CSARMGGQGHNEQFF
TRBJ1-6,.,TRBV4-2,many,TGTGCCAGCAGCCCGGTGACGGCTGTTGATAATTCACCCCTCCACTTT,CASSPVTAVDNSPLHF
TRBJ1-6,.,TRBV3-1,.,TGTGCCAGCAGCCAAGACCGGCGCCCCGATTCACCCCTCCACTTT,CASSQDRRPDSPLHF
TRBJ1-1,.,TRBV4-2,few,TGTGCCAGCAGCCACCCAGGGTCTGAAGCTTTCTTT,CASSHPGSEAFF
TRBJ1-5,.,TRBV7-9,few,TGTGCCAGCAGCTTAGCGTATCAGCCCCAGCATTTT,CASSLAYQPQHF
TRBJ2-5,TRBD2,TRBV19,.,TGTGCCAGTAGTATTACTAGCGGGGGACCGAGGGAGACCCAGTACTTC,CASSITSGGPRETQYF
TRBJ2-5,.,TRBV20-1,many,TGCAGTGCTAGAATCGGGGGGCGAGAGACCCAGTACTTC,CSARIGGRETQYF
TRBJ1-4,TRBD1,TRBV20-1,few,TGCAGTGCTAGAGTCGGGACAGGGAATGAAAAACTGTTTTTT,CSARVGTGNEKLFF
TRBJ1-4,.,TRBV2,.,TGTGCCAGCAGTAAGGGGGGAATTGCAACTAATGAAAAACTGTTTTTT,CASSKGGIATNEKLFF
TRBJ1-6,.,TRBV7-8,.,TGTGCCAGCAGCCCCCGTAATTCACCCCTCCACTTT,CASSPRNSPLHF
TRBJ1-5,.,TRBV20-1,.,TGCAGTGCTAGTAGAAGCAATCAGCCCCAGCATTTT,CSASRSNQPQHF
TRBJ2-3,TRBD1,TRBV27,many,TGTGCCAGCATCCCTCAAACAGGGGGCAAGACAGATACGCAGTATTTT,CASIPQTGGKTDTQYF
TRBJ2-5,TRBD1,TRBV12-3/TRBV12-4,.,TGTGCCAGCACAACAGGGGGAAGACAAGAGACCCAGTACTTC,CASTTGGRQETQYF
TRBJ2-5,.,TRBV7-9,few,TGTGCCAGCAGCCCCCTAGACGGGTTACAAGAGACCCAGTACTTC,CASSPLDGLQETQYF
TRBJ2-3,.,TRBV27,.,TGTGCCAGCAGGGACTTCCTCGGGGTAGGCGGTACGCAGTATTTT,CASRDFLGVGGTQYF
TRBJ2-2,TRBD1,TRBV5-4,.,TGTGCCAGCAGGCCTGACAGGGGGCGGAACACCGGGGAGCTGTTTTTT,CASRPDRGRNTGELFF
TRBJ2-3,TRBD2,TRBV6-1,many,TGTGCCAGCAGTGCCCGTCCGGGACTAGCGGCTCAGGATACGCAGTATTTT,CASSARPGLAAQDTQYF
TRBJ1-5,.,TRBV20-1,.,TGCAGTGTTAGAGATTCCGACGGGCTACATCAGCCCCAGCATTTT,CSVRDSDGLHQPQHF
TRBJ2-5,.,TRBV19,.,TGTGCCAGTAGTGGGGGCAGCCCGGTAGAGACCCAGTACTTC,CASSGGSPVETQYF
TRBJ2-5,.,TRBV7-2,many,TGTGCCAGCAGACTCGAGGAGACCCAGTACTTC,CASRLEETQYF
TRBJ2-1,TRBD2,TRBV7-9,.,TGTGCCAGCAGCTTAGGGACTAGCGGTAAGGATGAGCAGTTCTTC,CASSLGTSGKDEQFF
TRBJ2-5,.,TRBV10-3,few,TGTGCCATCAGCGGGGGCAGAGAGACCCAGTACTTC,CAISGGRETQYF
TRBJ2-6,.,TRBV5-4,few,TGTGCCAGCAGCTTGAGCGGGTCTGGGGCCAACGTCCTGACTTTC,CASSLSGSGANVLTF
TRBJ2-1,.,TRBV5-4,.,TGTGCCAGCTCAACCGGGACGCAGGATGAGCAGTTCTTC,CASSTGTQDEQFF
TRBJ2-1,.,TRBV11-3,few,TGTGCCAGCAGCTTAGGAGGGTCCATAGGAGCTGAGCAGTTCTTC,CASSLGGSIGAEQFF
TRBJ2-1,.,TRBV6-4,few,TGTGCCAGCGGAAAAAGTCCGGGCTCCTCCTACAATGAGCAGTTCTTC,CASGKSPGSSYNEQFF
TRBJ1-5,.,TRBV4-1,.,TGCGCCAGCAGCCAAGAGAGACACATCAATCAGCCCCAGCATTTT,CASSQERHINQPQHF
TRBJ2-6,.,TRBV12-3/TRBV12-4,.,TGTGCCAGCAGTCCCACCAGGGCTGGGGCCAACGTCCTGACTTTC,CASSPTRAGANVLTF